The 12 T cell receptor beta chains below all came from one sample that was sequenced in a study of T-cell reconstitution after alpha-beta-depleted transplantation in children. Preparation of the TCRbeta library was carried out with unique molecular identifiers. A single record per CDR3 protein comes from TCRdb applying MiXCR to the PCR reads. Altogether 500,000 or so distinct CDR3 sequences are present, less than 35% being singletons, with the ten largest covering 2.4%. The sequences come from PBMCs from the stem cell graft donor, collected from the stem cell graft. The source of these receptors is a human donor who donated a stem cell graft to a child with aplastic anemia.

The chain has TRBV30 and TRBJ1-1, with D possibly being TRBD1 (5 bases). Germline V gives CDR1 GTSNPN, CDR2 SVGIG (reference sequence). Trimming cost V 2 bases and J 5 bases, with 12 bases left between them. The CDR3 loop spans 13 amino acids. The CDR3 spells CAWSSGTGTEAFF. CDR3 in DNA: TGTGCCTGGAGTTCTGGGACGGGGACTGAAGCTTTCTTT.

This clonotype occurred a few times. V and J are TRBV4-3 and TRBJ2-1; D is perhaps TRBD2 (5 bases). V lost 3 bases, J lost 5 bases, and 17 bases lay in between. CDR3 size: 16 residues. Germline CDR1 LGHNA, CDR2 YSLEER. DNA of the CDR3: TGCGCCAGCAGCCACCGGGTAGCCTCCGGGGACAATGAGCAGTTCTTC. Its protein is CASSHRVASGDNEQFF.

The chain recombines TRBV19 with TRBJ2-1; weak D call: TRBD2 (5 bases). The CDR3 spans 15 residues. Trimming pared 6 bases from V and 7 bases from J, leaving 19 bases between. Germline assignment: CDR1 LNHDA and CDR2 SQIVND (reference sequence). The CDR3 region has the DNA TGTGCCAGTAGCTATCTCCCCTCCACGGGAAATGAGCAGTTCTTC. This gives the protein CASSYLPSTGNEQFF.

This clonotype was found once. The V and J genes are TRBV12-5 and TRBJ1-5, with a possible D match to TRBD1 (5 bases). Trimming stripped 5 bases from V and 7 bases from J, with 12 bases between. Germline V lookup: CDR1 LGHNT, CDR2 FRNRAP. This CDR3 has 13 amino acids. CDR3 sequence: CASGPGWGQPQHF. CDR3 DNA: TGTGCTAGTGGTCCCGGATGGGGCCAGCCCCAGCATTTT.

The genes are TRBV7-7 and TRBJ2-1; 9 bases agree with TRBD2. V trimming: 5 bases; J trimming: 9 bases; junction bases outside the gene matches: 5. CDR3 length equals 13 residues. The V gene's germline CDR1 is SSHAT and CDR2 FNYEAQ (reference sequence). CDR3 in amino acids: CASSPGTSSEQFF. CDR3 coding DNA: TGTGCCAGCAGCCCCGGGACTAGCAGTGAGCAGTTCTTC.

This clonotype was observed a handful of times. This chain joins TRBV7-2 and TRBJ1-2; tentatively, D is TRBD1 (6 bases). Germline V lookup: CDR1 SGHTA, CDR2 FQGNSA. There are 12 residues in the CDR3. V lost 5 bases and J 8 bases, leaving 12 bases between the germline ends. The CDR3 nucleotides are TGTGCCAGCAGCCCCGAAGGACAGGGCTACACCTTC. This translates into CASSPEGQGYTF.

This clonotype was seen a few times. V and J are TRBV6-1 and TRBJ2-3; D remains ambiguous. The germline CDR1 and CDR2 sequences are MNHNS and SASEGT. V gave up 7 bases and J gave up 4 bases, with 12 bases separating them. The CDR3 runs to 13 residues. The CDR3 is CASKRSGADTQYF. CDR3 DNA: TGTGCCAGCAAAAGGTCGGGCGCAGATACGCAGTATTTT.

The V call is TRBV20-1, the J call TRBJ1-5, with no clear D. This CDR3 comprises 13 residues. Trimming removed 5 bases from V and 6 bases from J, with 14 bases in between. CDR1 and CDR2 (germline): DFQATT, SNEGSKA (reference sequence). CDR3: CSAVKGVGQPQHF. The CDR3 bases are TGCAGTGCTGTGAAGGGAGTCGGTCAGCCCCAGCATTTT.

The chain couples TRBV5-1 to TRBJ2-7; D gene ambiguous. The germline gives CDR1 SGHRS, CDR2 YFSETQ. Between the trimmed V and J ends, which lost 2 bases and 0 bases, there was a span of 9 bases. The CDR3 is 14 residues long. The CDR3 nucleotides read TGCGCCAGCAGCTTCGGCAGTTCCTCCTACGAGCAGTACTTC. This translates into CASSFGSSSYEQYF. The whole variable domain, remainder taken from reference TRBV5-1 and TRBJ2-7, is KAGVTQTPRYLIKTRGQQVTLSCSPISGHRSVSWYQQTPGQGLQFLFEYFSETQRNKGNFPGRFSGRQFSNSRSEMNVSTLELGDSALYLCASSFGSSSYEQYFGPGTRLTVT.

This clonotype was picked up a small number of times. The chain has TRBV11-2 and TRBJ1-2; 8 positions agree with TRBD1. V was clipped by 5 bases and J by 6 bases; unmatched bases: 8. Per the germline V gene, CDR1 is SGHAT and CDR2 is FQNNGV. CDR3 length: 14 amino acids. The CDR3 protein is CASSLTGDHHGYTF. The CDR3 DNA is TGTGCCAGCAGCCTGACAGGGGATCATCATGGCTACACCTTC.

The gene calls are TRBV30 and TRBJ2-1; no clear D gene. In germline, CDR1 is GTSNPN, CDR2 SVGIG (reference sequence). Trimming left V 0 bases short and J 0 bases short, with 21 bases between. CDR3 size: 19 residues. CDR3 coding DNA: TGTGCCTGGAGTGTACCGGTAAGAGACATCTTTTTCTCCTACAATGAGCAGTTCTTC. It is translated as CAWSVPVRDIFFSYNEQFF.

The CDR3 loop reads CASSPAGTGGEKTQYF. CDR3 bases: TGTGCCAGCAGTCCAGCCGGGACAGGGGGTGAAAAGACCCAGTACTTC. The chain has TRBV28 and TRBJ2-5; the match to TRBD1 covers 11 bases. V shed 5 bases and J 6 bases; nucleotides not matched to a gene: 11. This CDR3 is built from 16 residues. Germline assignment: CDR1 MDHEN and CDR2 SYDVKM.